The 2 T cell receptor beta chains reported below all come from one sample, sequenced in a study of regulatory T cells in long-lasting Graves disease. As for time point: newly diagnosed GD, antithyroid drugs for less than 3 months. The authors made the TCR library using RNA they extracted from PBMCs. HTBI primers from iRepertoire and Arm-PCR of CDR3 regions yielded the TCR beta libraries. Each CDR3 protein gets one entry after TCRdb re-called the multiplex PCR reads with MiXCR. The sample lists roughly 500,000 distinct CDR3 sequences, around 15% seen once, with roughly 15% in the top ten. These data were also reused for a study on T cells in Graves' hyperthyroidism and ophthalmopathy.

This sample comprised peripheral blood mononuclear cells (PBMCs), obtained at new diagnosis, from a patient treated with antithyroid drugs. The receptors here all came from a woman aged 45-65 years with Graves disease.

The rearrangement joins TRBV5-4 to TRBJ2-5; 7 nucleotides match TRBD1. The CDR3 is made up of 15 amino acids. Losses at the gene ends were 3 bases for V and 2 bases for J; bases not matched to a gene: 7. CDR1 is SGHNT, CDR2 YYREEE, per germline (reference sequence). The CDR3 sequence is CASSSSDRIQETQYF. As DNA, the CDR3 is TGTGCCAGCAGCTCCTCGGACAGGATACAAGAGACCCAGTACTTC.

V is TRBV20-1 and J is TRBJ2-7; a weak D match, TRBD1 (5 bases). CDR1 is DFQATT and CDR2 is SNEGSKA in the germline V gene (reference sequence). The length of the CDR3 is 13 residues. V was pared by 3 bases and J by 3 bases, with 12 bases between. Written as DNA, the CDR3 is TGCAGTGCTAGGGACATATCGATCTACGAGCAGTACTTC. Its protein product is CSARDISIYEQYF.